This T cell receptor (beta chain) was recorded in a study of CD8 T cells in ankylosing spondylitis. Remarks on this clonotype: Its antigen is not identified.

The study's findings and limits: A motif of 7 to 9 highly homologous TCR beta variants was seen as apparently characteristic of ankylosing spondylitis blood.

The CDR3 totals 15 residues. Germline CDR1 SQVTM, CDR2 ANQGSEA. J lost 5 bases, V lost 5 bases, and 12 bases had no gene match. Using its own MiXCR run on the 5' RACE reads, TCRdb lists one record per CDR3 protein. The data contain about 130,000 distinct CDR3 sequences, roughly a tenth of them seen just once; the ten biggest clones take up 2.5% to 3.5%. Material: blood, either unsorted or a sorted T cell fraction (not recorded which). This TCR was sampled from a male donor with ankylosing spondylitis or in good health (not recorded which). The chain carries TRBV29-1 and TRBJ1-1, with 9 bases identical to TRBD1. This chain's CDR3 is CSVNVRGQGFTEAFF. DNA of the CDR3: TGCAGCGTTAATGTTAGGGGACAGGGTTTTACTGAAGCTTTCTTT.